Described below is a single T cell receptor beta chain sequence and its context. CDR3 length: 13 residues. Trimming took off 9 bases at V and 8 bases at J, with 17 bases between the two ends. The time point denotes: patch test 3, about 24 weeks after DPC sensitization. Treatment reported: therapeutic diphenylcyclopropenone sensitization with weekly scalp DPC. TCRdb re-called the RACE reads through MiXCR, storing one row per CDR3 protein. This table has 95,000 to 150,000 distinct CDR3 sequences, approximately 11% appearing once. These data originate in a study of human T cells and chemical hapten exposure.

The chain combines TRBV12-3 or TRBV12-4 with TRBJ2-1, with D perhaps matching TRBD2 (5 bases). The clonotype was recovered from a woman between 45 and 60 years old with alopecia areata. Some clones in this sample may be carry-over from other donors' samples. This specimen was whole blood, taken in connection with sensitization to the hapten diphenylcyclopropenone (DPC). CDR3 loop: CASPGEDVHEQFF. The DNA for the CDR3 is TGTGCCAGTCCCGGGGAAGACGTCCATGAGCAGTTCTTC.